Listed below are T cell receptor beta chains from one sample, sequenced in a study of shared clonotypes between healthy human individuals. Sequencing used immunoSEQ multiplex PCR; TCRdb keeps in-frame clones, though not all of them. The sample lists approximately 1.5 million clones, approximately 98.5% occurring once. The sample comprised naive CD4+ T cells sorted from blood. These receptors were obtained from a man aged 25 to 40 in good health. Both conserved end residues are part of each CDR3. The D gene is left open where the match is weak. Some rows have no size entry. The others give once, few or many, or a class for an expanded clone.

D	J	V	size	DNA	CDR3
.	TRBJ1-1	TRBV28	.	TGTGCCAGCAGTTTAGTTAGGGCGGCTGAAGCTTTCTTT	CASSLVRAAEAFF
TRBD1	TRBJ1-4	TRBV7-9	.	TGTGCCAGCAGCTCCAGGGACAGGGAGGTTGAAAAACTGTTTTTT	CASSSRDREVEKLFF
.	TRBJ2-3	TRBV29-1	.	TGCAGCGTTGGGATGTCTAGCACAGATACGCAGTATTTT	CSVGMSSTDTQYF
.	TRBJ1-5	TRBV5-1	.	TGCGCCAGCAGCTTGGCAGGACCGCCTGCTAATCAGCCCCAGCATTTT	CASSLAGPPANQPQHF
TRBD2	TRBJ2-5	TRBV5-4	once	TGTGCCAGCAGCAGTAGCGGGAAAGAGACCCAGTACTTC	CASSSSGKETQYF
.	TRBJ2-3	TRBV5-5	.	TGTGCCAGCAGTCAAAACACAGATACGCAGTATTTT	CASSQNTDTQYF
.	TRBJ2-7	TRBV5-1	.	TGCGCCAGCAGCTTGGTGGCAGGGGGGACCTACGAGCAGTACTTC	CASSLVAGGTYEQYF
.	TRBJ2-2	TRBV19	.	TGTGCCAGTAGTAGGCAGCCCGCCGGGGAGCTGTTTTTT	CASSRQPAGELFF
TRBD1	TRBJ1-4	TRBV5-1	.	TGCGCCAGCAGCATAACGACAGGGCATGAAAAACTGTTTTTT	CASSITTGHEKLFF
.	TRBJ2-5	TRBV5-1	.	TGCGCCAGCAGCTTGGCCGACGGAGAGACCCAGTACTTC	CASSLADGETQYF
.	TRBJ1-2	TRBV7-2	.	TGTGCCAGCAGCTTAAACCCCTTTGACAAGCCCCCTCGGGGCTACACCTTC	CASSLNPFDKPPRGYTF
TRBD2	TRBJ2-5	TRBV28	.	TGTGCCAGCAGTGGGGGACTAGCGGGGGCAGAGTACTTC	CASSGGLAGAEYF
.	TRBJ1-1	TRBV29-1	.	TGCAGCGCTGCTCAGGCAAGGGGGAACACTGAAGCTTTCTTT	CSAAQARGNTEAFF